Included here is one T cell receptor (beta chain) sequence, with context. TCRdb used MiXCR to reprocess the RT-PCR reads, holding one entry per CDR3 protein. The table shows 150,000 to 250,000 distinct CDR3 sequences, with around two fifths occurring only once. This specimen comes from a study of patients and donors after allogeneic stem cell transplantation. CDR1 is SNHLY and CDR2 is FYNNEI in the germline V gene. The CDR3 totals 16 residues. V was cut by 10 bases and J by 2 bases, with 22 bases left in between. V is TRBV2 and J is TRBJ2-3; D might be TRBD2 (7 bases). The sequencing sample was made of blood, either unsorted or a sorted T cell fraction (not recorded which). The sequence was collected from a human donor who was either an allogeneic HSCT recipient or a stem cell or donor lymphocyte infusion donor (not recorded which). It is not recorded whose cells these are; they may come from a transplant donor. As DNA, the CDR3 is TGTGCCACCCGGGGGAGGACAGCGGGGAACACAGATACGCAGTATTTT. This translates into CATRGRTAGNTDTQYF.